The 20 T cell receptor beta chains in this list originate from one sample, sequenced in a study of Ad26.COV2.S vaccination and SARS-CoV-2 variants. Treatment defined: around 19 received Ad26.COV2.S at low or high dose, single or two shots; 5 received placebo; per-sample allocation not given. Sampling was performed 63 days after the first vaccine or placebo injection. TCRdb's table, derived via immunoSEQ multiplex PCR, lists solely in-frame clones and lacks some. The data show roughly 450,000 clones, around nine tenths seen once. This specimen consisted of peripheral blood, obtained in a trial of Ad26.COV2.S vaccine versus placebo. All receptors derive from a person between 18 and 59 years old who received the Ad26.COV2.S COVID-19 vaccine or a placebo.

The chain carries TRBV9 and TRBJ2-3, with D uncertain. The CDR3 is 14 amino acids. CDR1 is SGDLS, CDR2 YYNGEE, per germline. V was shortened by 2 bases and J by 0 bases, with 7 bases between the two germline ends. DNA of the CDR3: TGTGCCAGCAGCGTGAGTACTAGCACAGATACGCAGTATTTT. Translated, it gives CASSVSTSTDTQYF. The whole variable domain, remainder taken from reference TRBV9 and TRBJ2-3, is DSGVTQTPKHLITATGQRVTLRCSPRSGDLSVYWYQQSLDQGLQFLIQYYNGEERAKGNILERFSAQQFPDLHSELNLSSLELGDSALYFCASSVSTSTDTQYFGPGTRLTVL.

There are a few counts of this clone. The rearrangement uses TRBV6-6 and TRBJ1-3; unclear D gene. The V and J ends lost 8 bases and 0 bases respectively, with 8 bases between them. The germline V gene has CDR1 MNHNY and CDR2 SVGAGI (reference sequence). This CDR3 has 13 residues. The CDR3 spells CASSKSSGNTIYF. The CDR3 DNA is TGTGCCAGCTCTAAAAGCTCTGGAAACACCATATATTTT.

This clone was picked up a small number of times. The chain combines TRBV7-9 with TRBJ1-2; the D is unclear. This CDR3 spans 13 amino acids. From germline, CDR1 is SEHNR and CDR2 FQNEAQ (reference sequence). V lost 1 base, J lost 3 bases, and 6 bases lay in between. The CDR3 region is CASSLEVDYGYTF. The DNA for the CDR3 is TGTGCCAGCAGCTTAGAAGTTGACTATGGCTACACCTTC.

V gene TRBV19 combines with J gene TRBJ1-2; a weak D match, TRBD1 (6 bases). The CDR3 has 12 residues. V gave up 9 bases and J gave up 4 bases, with 12 bases separating them. Germline lookup yields CDR1 LNHDA and CDR2 SQIVND (reference sequence). The CDR3 region has the DNA TGTGCCAGCAAGACAGGAGGCTATGGCTACACCTTC. This sequence encodes CASKTGGYGYTF.

This chain links TRBV29-1 with TRBJ1-1; D is unclear. Trimming took 7 bases from V and 1 from J, leaving 16 bases between them. The CDR3 covers 14 residues. Germline loops: CDR1 SQVTM, CDR2 ANQGSEA. Here the CDR3 DNA reads TGCAGCGCCTCCTCTGGACTGCCGAACACTGAAGCTTTCTTT. This encodes CSASSGLPNTEAFF.

This clone was detected only a few times. The J gene is TRBJ2-7, the V gene TRBV4-1; 8 positions match TRBD2. Trimming at V came to 2 bases and at J to 6 bases, leaving 12 bases not matched to a gene. The CDR3 is 16 residues long. Germline loops: CDR1 MGHRA, CDR2 YSYEKL. The CDR3: CASSQLFPTSDGEQYF. DNA of the CDR3: TGCGCCAGCAGCCAACTTTTCCCGACTAGCGATGGCGAGCAGTACTTC.

This chain joins TRBV4-3 and TRBJ2-4, with 8 positions matching TRBD2. This CDR3 has 18 amino acids. CDR1 LGHNA and CDR2 YSLEER come from the germline V gene. V was pared by 0 bases and J by 0 bases, with 7 bases of the junction left unmatched. The CDR3 reads CASSQDLAGGLAKNIQYF. The DNA for the CDR3 is TGCGCCAGCAGCCAAGATCTGGCGGGAGGACTAGCCAAAAACATTCAGTACTTC.

This clone was found once. CDR3 region: CASSLQAGGHTEAFF. The CDR3 DNA reads as TGTGCCAGCAGCTTACAGGCAGGGGGTCACACTGAAGCTTTCTTT. The V gene is TRBV11-1, the J gene TRBJ1-1, with 7 positions matching TRBD1. Per germline, CDR1 SGHAT and CDR2 FQDESV (reference sequence). After removal of 2 bases from V and 3 bases from J, the junction contained 6 bases not matched to a gene. The CDR3 is 15 residues long.

V gene TRBV27 combines with J gene TRBJ2-1; TRBD1 agrees at 9 bases. This CDR3 spans 15 amino acids. The junction had 7 bases not matched to a gene; V was cut back by 6 bases and J by 4 bases. The V gene's germline CDR1 is MNHEY and CDR2 SMNVEV (reference sequence). In DNA, the CDR3 is TGTGCCAGCAGATCCGGGACAGGGAAATACAATGAGCAGTTCTTC. Its translation is CASRSGTGKYNEQFF.

The V gene is TRBV24-1, the J gene TRBJ2-1; perhaps TRBD2 as D (5 bases). The CDR3 extends over 11 amino acids. The germline V gene has CDR1 KGHDR and CDR2 SFDVKD. V was pared by 7 bases and J by 9 bases, with 9 bases between. The CDR3 region is CATRYSGEQFF. The CDR3 DNA sequence: TGTGCCACCAGGTACAGCGGTGAGCAGTTCTTC.

In its sample, this clone was seen a few times. The rearrangement links TRBV10-1 to TRBJ2-7, with TRBD1 matching over 11 bases. V dropped 4 bases and J dropped 2; count of bases not matched to a gene: 4. CDR3 size: 15 residues. CDR1 WNHNN and CDR2 SYGVQD come from the germline V gene (reference sequence). The CDR3 loop reads CASSGGQGVPYEQYF. The CDR3 DNA is TGCGCCAGCAGTGGGGGACAGGGGGTGCCCTACGAGCAGTACTTC.

V usage is TRBV29-1 and J usage is TRBJ1-2; D remains ambiguous. V lost 3 bases and J 5 bases, leaving 10 bases between the germline ends. This CDR3 is 12 amino acids long. In germline, CDR1 is SQVTM, CDR2 ANQGSEA. The CDR3 DNA is TGCAGCGTTGAGAGGGAACCATATGGCTACACCTTC. Translated: CSVEREPYGYTF.

This clone was picked up one time. The J gene is TRBJ2-1, the V gene TRBV3-1 (or the pseudogene TRBV3-2); D call uncertain. Trimming cost V 1 base and J 8 bases, with 15 bases left between them. The CDR3 covers 15 residues. Germline V gene data show CDR1 as LGHDT and CDR2 as YNNKEL (reference sequence). The CDR3 loop is CASSQAGTPSHEQFF. DNA of the CDR3: TGTGCCAGCAGCCAAGCTGGCACTCCCTCCCATGAGCAGTTCTTC.

V gene TRBV28 combines with J gene TRBJ1-1; D possibly corresponds to TRBD1 (5 bases). The CDR3 length is 14 residues. CDR1 and CDR2 from the germline V gene are MDHEN and SYDVKM. Trimming removed 5 bases from V and 3 bases from J, with 13 bases in between. CDR3 bases: TGTGCCAGCAGTGACGCAGGGAGATACACTGAAGCTTTCTTT. Translation gives CASSDAGRYTEAFF.

The sample holds one count of this clone. CDR3 DNA sequence: TGTGCCACCTCGAACAGGAACACTGAAGCTTTCTTT. Its translation: CATSNRNTEAFF. This chain connects TRBV24-1 to TRBJ1-1; D remains ambiguous. The CDR3 length is 12 residues. Germline assignment: CDR1 KGHDR and CDR2 SFDVKD. V was cut by 9 bases and J by 1 base, with 8 bases left in between.

The table lists this clone with a few counts. V usage is TRBV7-9 and J usage is TRBJ2-1; D not certain. CDR1 and CDR2 (germline): SEHNR, FQNEAQ (reference sequence). The CDR3 runs 12 residues. Between the trimmed V and J ends, which lost 4 bases and 14 bases, there was a span of 15 bases. CDR3 bases: TGTGCCAGCAGCTCCGGACCAATGAGCGAGTTCTTC. The encoded protein is CASSSGPMSEFF. Combining the CDR3 with reference TRBV7-9 and TRBJ2-1 gives the whole variable domain DTGVSQNPRHKITKRGQNVTFRCDPISEHNRLYWYRQTLGQGPEFLTYFQNEAQLEKSRLLSDRFSAERPKGSFSTLEIQRTEQGDSAMYLCASSSGPMSEFFGPGTRLTVL.

This clone has just a few counts. The chain links TRBV28 to TRBJ2-7; TRBD2 aligns across 8 bases. The junction had 12 bases not matched to a gene; V was cut back by 7 bases and J by 4 bases. This CDR3 region has 15 residues. Germline CDR1 MDHEN, CDR2 SYDVKM. This CDR3 is CASTAGGEGIYEQYF. The CDR3 DNA reads as TGTGCCAGCACCGCGGGGGGCGAGGGAATATACGAGCAGTACTTC.

The gene calls are TRBV25-1 and TRBJ2-1; D gene uncertain. V was clipped by 5 bases and J by 3 bases, with 8 bases between them. CDR3 length: 13 residues. The germline gives CDR1 MGHDK, CDR2 SYGVNS. CDR3 amino acids: CASSPLHYNEQFF. The DNA for the CDR3 is TGTGCCAGCAGTCCACTGCACTACAATGAGCAGTTCTTC.

This chain joins TRBV3-1 (or the pseudogene TRBV3-2) and TRBJ2-7, with 7 bases that match TRBD2. CDR3 length: 13 amino acids. The V gene's germline CDR1 is LGHDT and CDR2 YNNKEL (reference sequence). J gave up 5 bases and V 0 bases, and 1 base lay outside the gene matches. The CDR3 sequence is CASSQDRGDEQYF. The CDR3 DNA reads as TGTGCCAGCAGCCAAGATCGGGGGGACGAGCAGTACTTC.

V and J are TRBV13 and TRBJ1-6; D is unclear. The germline V gene has CDR1 PRHDT and CDR2 FYEKMQ (reference sequence). The CDR3 is 14 amino acids. V shed 3 bases and J shed 9 bases, with 12 bases lying between them. The CDR3 is CASSFPSEGSPLHF. For the CDR3, the DNA is TGTGCCAGCAGCTTCCCGTCCGAGGGTTCACCCCTCCACTTT.